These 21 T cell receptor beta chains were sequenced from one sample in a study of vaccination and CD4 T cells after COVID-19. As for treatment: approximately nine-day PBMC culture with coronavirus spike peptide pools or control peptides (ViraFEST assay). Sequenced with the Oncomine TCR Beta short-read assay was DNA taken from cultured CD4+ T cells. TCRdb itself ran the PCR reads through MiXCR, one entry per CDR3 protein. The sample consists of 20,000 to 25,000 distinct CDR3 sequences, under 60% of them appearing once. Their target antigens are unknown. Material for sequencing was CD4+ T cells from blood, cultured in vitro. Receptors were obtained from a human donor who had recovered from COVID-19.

The CDR3 DNA reads as TGTGCCAGCACACACAGGGGAGGGGAGACCCAGTACTTC. Translation: CASTHRGGETQYF. The V and J genes are TRBV6-1 and TRBJ2-5; D possibly uses TRBD1 or TRBD2 (7 bases each). This CDR3 comprises 13 residues. Per germline, CDR1 MNHNS and CDR2 SASEGT. Trimming left V 7 bases short and J 5 bases short, with 14 bases between.

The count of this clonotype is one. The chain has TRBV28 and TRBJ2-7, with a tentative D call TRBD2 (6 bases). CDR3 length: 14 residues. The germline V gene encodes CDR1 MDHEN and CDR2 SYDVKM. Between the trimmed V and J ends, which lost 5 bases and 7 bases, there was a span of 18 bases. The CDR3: CASSPRDWGSEQYF. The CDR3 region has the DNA TGTGCCAGCAGTCCCCGGGACTGGGGATCGGAGCAGTACTTC.

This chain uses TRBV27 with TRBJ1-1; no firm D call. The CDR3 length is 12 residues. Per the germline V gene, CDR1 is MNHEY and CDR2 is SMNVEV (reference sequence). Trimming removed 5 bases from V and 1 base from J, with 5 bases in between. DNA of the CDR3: TGTGCCAGCAGTCAGCCGAACACTGAAGCTTTCTTT. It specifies CASSQPNTEAFF.

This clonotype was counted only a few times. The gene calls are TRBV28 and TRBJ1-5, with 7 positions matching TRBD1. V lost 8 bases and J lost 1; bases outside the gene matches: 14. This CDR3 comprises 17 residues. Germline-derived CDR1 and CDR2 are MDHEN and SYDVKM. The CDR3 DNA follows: TGTGCCAGCCTACTAGGAGGGGGCGGAATGAGCAATCAGCCCCAGCATTTT. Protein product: CASLLGGGGMSNQPQHF.

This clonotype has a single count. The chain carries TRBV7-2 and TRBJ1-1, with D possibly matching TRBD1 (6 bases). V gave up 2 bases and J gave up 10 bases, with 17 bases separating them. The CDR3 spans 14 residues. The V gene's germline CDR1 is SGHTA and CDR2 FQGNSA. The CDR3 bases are TGTGCCAGCAGCTTATGGGGGCCCGACACGGTAGCTTTCTTT. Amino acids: CASSLWGPDTVAFF.

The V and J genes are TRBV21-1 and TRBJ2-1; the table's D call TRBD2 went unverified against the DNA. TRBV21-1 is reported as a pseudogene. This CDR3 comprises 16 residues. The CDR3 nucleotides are TGTGCCAGCAGCAAAGCTAACCAGGGAGGGCGGAATGAGCAGTTCTTC. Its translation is CASSKANQGGRNEQFF.

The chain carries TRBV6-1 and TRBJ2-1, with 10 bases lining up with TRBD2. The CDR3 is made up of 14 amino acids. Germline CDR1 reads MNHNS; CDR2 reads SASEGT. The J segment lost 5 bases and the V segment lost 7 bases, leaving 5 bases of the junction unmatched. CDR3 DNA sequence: TGTGCCAGCACCATAGCGGGAGGTGACAATGAGCAGTTCTTC. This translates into CASTIAGGDNEQFF.

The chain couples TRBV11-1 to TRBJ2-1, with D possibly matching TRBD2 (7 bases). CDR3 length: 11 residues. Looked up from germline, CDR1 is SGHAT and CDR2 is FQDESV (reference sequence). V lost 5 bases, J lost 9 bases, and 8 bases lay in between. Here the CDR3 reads CASSRGAEQFF. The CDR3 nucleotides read TGTGCCAGCAGCCGGGGGGCTGAGCAGTTCTTC.

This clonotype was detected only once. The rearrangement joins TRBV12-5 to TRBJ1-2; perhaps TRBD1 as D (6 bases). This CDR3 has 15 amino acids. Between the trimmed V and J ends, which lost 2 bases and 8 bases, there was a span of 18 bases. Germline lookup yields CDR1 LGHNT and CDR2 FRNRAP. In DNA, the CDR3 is TGTGCTAGTGGTTTGTTCCCGGGGGGGGCGCGGGGCTACACCTTC. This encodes CASGLFPGGARGYTF.

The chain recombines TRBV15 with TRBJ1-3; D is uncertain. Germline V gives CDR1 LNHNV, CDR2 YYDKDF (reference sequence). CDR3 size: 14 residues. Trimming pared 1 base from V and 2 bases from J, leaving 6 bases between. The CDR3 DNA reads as TGTGCCACCAGCAGAGTCATAGCTGGAAACACCATATATTTT. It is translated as CATSRVIAGNTIYF.

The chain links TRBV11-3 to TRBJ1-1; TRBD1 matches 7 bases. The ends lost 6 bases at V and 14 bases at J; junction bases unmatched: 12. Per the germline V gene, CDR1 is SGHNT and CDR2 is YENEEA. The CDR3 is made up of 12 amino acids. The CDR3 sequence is CASSTQGVYVFF. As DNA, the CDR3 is TGTGCCAGCAGTACCCAGGGGGTATACGTCTTCTTT.

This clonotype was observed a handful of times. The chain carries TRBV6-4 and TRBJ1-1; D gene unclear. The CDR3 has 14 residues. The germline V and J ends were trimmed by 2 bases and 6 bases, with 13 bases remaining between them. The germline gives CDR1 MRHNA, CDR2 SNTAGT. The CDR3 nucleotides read TGTGCCAGCAGTGACGGTAGGACGAAGTCTGAAGCTTTCTTT. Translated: CASSDGRTKSEAFF.

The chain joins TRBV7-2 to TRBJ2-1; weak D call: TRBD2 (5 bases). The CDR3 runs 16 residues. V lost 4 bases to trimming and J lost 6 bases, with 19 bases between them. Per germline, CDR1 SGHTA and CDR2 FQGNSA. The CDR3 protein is CASSSRLDSFSNEQFF. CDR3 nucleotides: TGTGCCAGCAGCTCCCGGTTGGACTCCTTTTCCAATGAGCAGTTCTTC. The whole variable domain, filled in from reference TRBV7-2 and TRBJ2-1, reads GAGVSQSPSNKVTEKGKDVELRCDPISGHTALYWYRQSLGQGLEFLIYFQGNSAPDKSGLPSDRFSAERTGGSVSTLTIQRTQQEDSAVYLCASSSRLDSFSNEQFFGPGTRLTVL.

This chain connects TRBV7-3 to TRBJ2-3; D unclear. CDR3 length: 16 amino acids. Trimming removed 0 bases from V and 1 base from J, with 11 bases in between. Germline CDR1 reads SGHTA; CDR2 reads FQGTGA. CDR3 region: CASSLTLSVGTDTQYF. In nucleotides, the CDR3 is TGTGCCAGCAGCTTAACTCTGTCGGTGGGCACAGATACGCAGTATTTT.

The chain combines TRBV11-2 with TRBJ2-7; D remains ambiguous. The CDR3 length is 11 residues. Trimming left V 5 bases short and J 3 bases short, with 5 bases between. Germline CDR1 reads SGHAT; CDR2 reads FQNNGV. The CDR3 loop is CASSRHYEQYF. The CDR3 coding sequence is TGTGCCAGCAGCCGACACTACGAGCAGTACTTC.

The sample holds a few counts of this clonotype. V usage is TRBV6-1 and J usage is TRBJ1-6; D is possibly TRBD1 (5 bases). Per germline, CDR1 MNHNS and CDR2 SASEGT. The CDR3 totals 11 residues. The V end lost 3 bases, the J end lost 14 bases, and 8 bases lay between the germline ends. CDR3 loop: CASSEDTALHF. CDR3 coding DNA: TGTGCCAGCAGTGAGGACACAGCCCTCCACTTT.

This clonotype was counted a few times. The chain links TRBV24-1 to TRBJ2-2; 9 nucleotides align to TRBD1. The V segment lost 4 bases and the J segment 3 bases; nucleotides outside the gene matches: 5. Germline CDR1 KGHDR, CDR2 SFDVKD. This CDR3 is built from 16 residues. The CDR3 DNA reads TGTGCCACCAGTGAAGGGGGGACAGGGCACACCGGGGAGCTGTTTTTT. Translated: CATSEGGTGHTGELFF.

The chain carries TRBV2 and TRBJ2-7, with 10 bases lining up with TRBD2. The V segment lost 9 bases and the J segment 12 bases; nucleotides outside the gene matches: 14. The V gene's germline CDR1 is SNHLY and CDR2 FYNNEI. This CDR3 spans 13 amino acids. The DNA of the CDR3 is TGTGCCAGTAGACGGGGCCTAGCGGGAGCTCGGTACTTC. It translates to CASRRGLAGARYF.

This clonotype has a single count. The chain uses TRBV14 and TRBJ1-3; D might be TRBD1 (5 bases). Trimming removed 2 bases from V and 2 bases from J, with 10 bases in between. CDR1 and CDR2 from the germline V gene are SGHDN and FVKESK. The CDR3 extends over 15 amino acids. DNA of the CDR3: TGTGCCAGCAGCCAATACCAGGGTACTGGAAACACCATATATTTT. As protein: CASSQYQGTGNTIYF. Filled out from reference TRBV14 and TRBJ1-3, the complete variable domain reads EAGVTQFPSHSVIEKGQTVTLRCDPISGHDNLYWYRRVMGKEIKFLLHFVKESKQDESGMPNNRFLAERTGGTYSTLKVQPAELEDSGVYFCASSQYQGTGNTIYFGEGSWLTVV.

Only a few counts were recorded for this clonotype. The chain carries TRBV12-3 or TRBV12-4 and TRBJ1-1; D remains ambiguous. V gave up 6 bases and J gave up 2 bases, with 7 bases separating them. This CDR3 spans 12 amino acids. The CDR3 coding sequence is TGTGCCAGCAGCCAAGTTAACACTGAAGCTTTCTTT. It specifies CASSQVNTEAFF.

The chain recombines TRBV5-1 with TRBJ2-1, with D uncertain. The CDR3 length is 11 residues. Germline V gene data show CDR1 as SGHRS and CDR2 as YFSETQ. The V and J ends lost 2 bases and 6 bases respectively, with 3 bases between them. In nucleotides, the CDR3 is TGCGCCAGCAGCTTTAGCAATGAGCAGTTCTTC. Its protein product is CASSFSNEQFF.